This T cell receptor beta chain was sequenced for a study of beta chain features in type 1 diabetes. Study outcomes and limitations: In every one of the four CD4+ subsets, TCRB CDR3s were moderately but significantly shorter in Type 1 diabetes patients. Relative to healthy donors, patients appeared to have naive, central memory and Treg TCRB repertoires that were more similar.

Germline V gives CDR1 MNHNY, CDR2 SVGAGI (reference sequence). The CDR3 consists of 12 residues. V was clipped by 8 bases and J by 3 bases; unmatched bases: 1. On this clone: What it binds is not known. Other DNA sequences in this sample translate to the same CDR3.

Expressed TCRB transcripts were sequenced because the entire RNA isolate underwent reverse transcription. Produced via immunoSEQ multiplex PCR; TCRdb's table is partial and in-frame only. The sample records about 700,000 clones, 13% being singletons. The sequencing sample was made of naive CD4+ T cells from blood. This sequence was found in a man in his late teens or twenties with type 1 diabetes. This chain links TRBV6-6 with TRBJ2-7; the match to TRBD1 covers 10 bases. This CDR3 reads CASRDRGYEQYF. CDR3 sequence (DNA): TGTGCCAGCCGGGACAGGGGCTACGAGCAGTACTTC.